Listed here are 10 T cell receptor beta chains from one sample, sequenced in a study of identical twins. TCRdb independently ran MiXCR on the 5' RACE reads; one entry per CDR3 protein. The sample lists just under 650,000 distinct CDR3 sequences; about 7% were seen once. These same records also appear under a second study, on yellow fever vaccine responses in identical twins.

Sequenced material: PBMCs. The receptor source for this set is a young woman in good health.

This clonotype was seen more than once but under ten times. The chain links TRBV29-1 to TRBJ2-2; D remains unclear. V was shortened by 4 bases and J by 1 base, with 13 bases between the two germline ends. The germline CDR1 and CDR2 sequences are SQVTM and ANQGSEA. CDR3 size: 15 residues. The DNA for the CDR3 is TGCAGCGTTGTTGGAGTGGGGAAGAACACCGGGGAGCTGTTTTTT. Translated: CSVVGVGKNTGELFF.

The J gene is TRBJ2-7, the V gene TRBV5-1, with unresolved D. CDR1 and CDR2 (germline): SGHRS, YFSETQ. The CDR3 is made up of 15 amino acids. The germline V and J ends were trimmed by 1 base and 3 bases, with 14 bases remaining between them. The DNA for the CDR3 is TGCGCCAGCAGCTTGAGTGTCGGCACGGGCTACGAGCAGTACGTC. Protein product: CASSLSVGTGYEQYV.

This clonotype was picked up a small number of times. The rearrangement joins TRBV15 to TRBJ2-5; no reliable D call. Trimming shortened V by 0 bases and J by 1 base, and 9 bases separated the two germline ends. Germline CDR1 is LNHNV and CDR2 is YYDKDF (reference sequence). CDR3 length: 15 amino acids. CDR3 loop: CATSRDGIAQETQYF. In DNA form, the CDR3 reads TGTGCCACCAGCAGAGATGGTATAGCCCAAGAGACCCAGTACTTC.

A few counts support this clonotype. The CDR3 bases are TGTGCCAGCAGTTTCAATGGGGGCTACACCTTC. This gives the protein CASSFNGGYTF. The V call is TRBV12-3 or TRBV12-4, the J call TRBJ1-2; D is undetermined. V lost 3 bases to trimming and J lost 8 bases, with 7 bases between them. The CDR3 is made up of 11 amino acids.

CDR3 sequence reads: CASSLAAASLNEQFF. The CDR3 nucleotides read TGTGCCAGCAGCTTAGCGGCGGCTAGCCTCAATGAGCAGTTCTTC. The J gene is TRBJ2-1, the V gene TRBV7-3; possibly TRBD2 for D (5 bases). The V and J ends lost 2 bases and 6 bases respectively, with 14 bases between them. CDR1 and CDR2 from the germline V gene are SGHTA and FQGTGA. The length of the CDR3 is 15 residues.

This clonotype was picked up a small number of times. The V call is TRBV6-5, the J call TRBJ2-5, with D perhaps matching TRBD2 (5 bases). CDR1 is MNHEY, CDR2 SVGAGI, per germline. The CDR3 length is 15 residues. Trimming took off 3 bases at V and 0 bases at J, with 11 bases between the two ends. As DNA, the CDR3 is TGTGCCAGCAGTTATTCGGGAAATAACCAAGAGACCCAGTACTTC. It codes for CASSYSGNNQETQYF.

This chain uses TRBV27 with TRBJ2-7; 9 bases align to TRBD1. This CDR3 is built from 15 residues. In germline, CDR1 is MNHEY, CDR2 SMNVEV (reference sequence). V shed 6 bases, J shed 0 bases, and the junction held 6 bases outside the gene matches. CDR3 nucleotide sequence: TGTGCCAGCAGGAGTTGGGACAGGGACTCCTACGAGCAGTACTTC. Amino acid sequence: CASRSWDRDSYEQYF.

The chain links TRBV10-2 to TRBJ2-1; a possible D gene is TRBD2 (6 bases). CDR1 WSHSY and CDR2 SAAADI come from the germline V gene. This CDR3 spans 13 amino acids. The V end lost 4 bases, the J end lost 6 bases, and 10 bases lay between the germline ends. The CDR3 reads CASSVGGLNEQFF. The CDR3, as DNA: TGCGCCAGCAGTGTCGGGGGACTCAATGAGCAGTTCTTC.

CDR3 in DNA: TGTGCCAGCAATCCCGACGGGATTGGAAACACCATATATTTT. It encodes CASNPDGIGNTIYF. The chain carries TRBV12-3 or TRBV12-4 and TRBJ1-3; no definite D call. The V end lost 7 bases, the J end lost 3 bases, and 13 bases lay between the germline ends. The CDR3 has 14 residues.

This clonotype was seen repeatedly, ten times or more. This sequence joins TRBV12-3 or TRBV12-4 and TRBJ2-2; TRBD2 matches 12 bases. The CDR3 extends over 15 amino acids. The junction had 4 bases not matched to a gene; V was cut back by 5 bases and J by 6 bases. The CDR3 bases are TGTGCCAGCAGTCCCCTAGCGGGGGGGCCCGGGGAGCTGTTTTTT. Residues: CASSPLAGGPGELFF.